This TCR beta chain was obtained from a study of shared clonotypes between healthy human individuals (dated by TCRdb to between 2020 and 2021). For the study in its entirety: A couple of women and a few men aged 18 to 49 years were included in the cohort. For each donor, CD4 naive and CD4 memory were each given three plates, CD8 naive was given two plates, and CD8 memory was given one plate. To estimate repertoire size and how much clonotype sharing occurs between individuals, the study deeply sequenced the blood TCR repertoires of a handful of healthy adults. To increase sequencing depth and limit assay-specific biases, TCR repertoire library preparation and sequencing were carried out by different laboratories using diverse techniques. Each donor's leukapheresis produced roughly between roughly 0.9 and 9 billion PBMCs.

TCR CDR3 regions were amplified from genomic DNA by multiplex PCR using the deep immunoSEQ assay. Extracted genomic DNA from each cell subset was spread evenly across all wells of several immunoSEQ 96-well plates, with each plate serving as a replicate. For sorted subsets, roughly 200 ng of genomic DNA, equivalent to around 29,000 T cell genomes, went into each replicate PCR. Purified libraries were quantified with a Qubit 3.0 fluorometer, sized on a Bioanalyzer 2100, and re-quantified with the KAPA Library Quantification kit. Every immunoSEQ 96-well plate was sequenced on a dedicated single-read 150-cycle Illumina NextSeq 550 flow cell. In the paper's pipeline: The immunoSEQ output contained only junctional sequences without quality scores, so filtering could not match that applied to full-length reads. Sequences were annotated with PyIR, a Python wrapper for IgBLAST v1.9, and V/J genes and CDR3 were assigned using IMGT germline references. Reads were removed for weak V/J assignments (E-value above 1e-6), missing CDR3, stop codons, out-of-frame junctions, or ambiguous translated residues. V3J clonotypes were defined as sequences sharing an identical inferred V gene, J gene, and CDR3 amino acid sequence. To compute the percentage overlap between repertoires, the number of shared unique clonotypes was divided by the size of the smaller repertoire. Three approaches were used to assess repertoire richness: RTK rarefaction, the Chao1 estimator, and Recon v2.1 estimates of unobserved clonotypes. Generation probabilities for all TCRbeta clonotypes obtained by the gDNA method from a few donors were computed using OLGA. TCRdb stores this immuneACCESS table with in-frame sequences only. Part of the clones is absent; in the studies checked, under half of the shortfall reflects unresolved V genes, and no reason is known for the rest. That table supplies the V and J calls and clone size; D and trimming were determined from the DNA. Across this sample there are about 2.1 million clones, with 90% to 95% seen only once. Of the sample, about 1.7% falls within the top ten clones.

Study-wide findings and limitations: Higher generation probabilities were observed for clonotypes shared by all four sorted-subset donors than for non-shared clonotypes. Pairwise subsampling indicated that sequencing depth was expected to affect the degree of clonotype sharing among donors. Estimated clonotype richness was generally larger for naive than for memory subsets. About 5% of naive CD4, roughly 3.6% of naive CD8, approximately 2.2% of memory CD4, and 0.35% to 0.5% of memory CD8 clonotypes were shared across a few donors. Only blood was sampled, and tissue TCR repertoires likely differ from those in blood. Even with the large sequencing depth, rarefaction of the sorted-subset datasets indicated that sequencing was incomplete. The genetic and exposure-history diversity represented was limited by the small number of donors.

About this clone itself: What antigen it recognizes has not been identified. No clone much larger than this one lies a single base away; base qualities are absent.

CD8 naive samples were CD45RO-negative cells positively selected for CCR7, giving a CD45RA+CCR7+ population that excluded TemRA cells. The donors were healthy, HIV-negative adults who had no recently reported acute infections or vaccinations. Every donor was a Caucasian adult living in Nashville, Tennessee, USA. After blood collection by leukapheresis, PBMCs were isolated using Ficoll-Histopaque density gradient centrifugation and then cryopreserved in the vapor phase of liquid nitrogen. Analytical flow cytometry was used to check the purity and quantity of each magnetically sorted T cell population. Each sorted fraction had its genomic DNA isolated and then quantified by UV absorbance on a Nanodrop 2000c. The CDR3 starts with the cysteine, ends with the phenylalanine, and has 15 residues. Just the 45-base CDR3 DNA is kept, in frame starting at base 1. CDR1 and CDR2, per the germline V gene (reference sequence), are LNHDA and SQIVND. V is pruned by 4 bases and J by 4 bases, leaving 8 bases of the junction without a gene match.

This clonotype was obtained from a man aged 18 to 29 in good health. Some clones in this sample may be carry-over from other donors' samples. This receptor chain uses TRBV19 and TRBJ2-7; the junction holds 9 bases that match TRBD1. The specimen was naive CD8+ T cells from PBMCs. The cell subset or site label for this specimen denotes: CD45RA+CCR7+. The CDR3 region reads CASSRPGTGHYEQYF. The sequence in DNA is TGTGCCAGTAGTAGGCCCGGGACAGGGCATTACGAGCAGTACTTC.